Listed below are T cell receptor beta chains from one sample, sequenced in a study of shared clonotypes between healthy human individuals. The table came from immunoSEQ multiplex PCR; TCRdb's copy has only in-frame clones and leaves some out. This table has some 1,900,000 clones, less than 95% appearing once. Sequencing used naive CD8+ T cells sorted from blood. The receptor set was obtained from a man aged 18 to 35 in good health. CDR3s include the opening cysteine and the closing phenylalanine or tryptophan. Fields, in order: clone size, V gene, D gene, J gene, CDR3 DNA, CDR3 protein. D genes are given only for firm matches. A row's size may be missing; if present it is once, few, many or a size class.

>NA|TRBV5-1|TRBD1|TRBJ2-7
TGCGCCAGCAGCGGGGGGACAGGGGATCCCTACGAGCAGTACTTC
CASSGGTGDPYEQYF
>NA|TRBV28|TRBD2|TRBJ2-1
TGTGCCAGCGGGTTGACTAGCGGCAATGAGCAGTTCTTC
CASGLTSGNEQFF
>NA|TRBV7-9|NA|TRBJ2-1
TGTGCCAGCAGCACGCGCAGGAGCACTATATACAATGAGCAGTTCTTC
CASSTRRSTIYNEQFF
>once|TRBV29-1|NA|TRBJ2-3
TGCAGCGTTGATCCTACAGGTAGCACAGATACGCAGTATTTT
CSVDPTGSTDTQYF
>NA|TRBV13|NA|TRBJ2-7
TGTGCCAGCAGCTTAGGAGGAGGGAGGTCCTACGAGCAGTACTTC
CASSLGGGRSYEQYF
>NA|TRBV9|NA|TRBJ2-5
TGTGCCAGCAGCGTAGATGGATGGGAGACCCAGTACTTC
CASSVDGWETQYF
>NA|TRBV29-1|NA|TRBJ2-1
TGCAGCGTTGTCGGAGCTACCACAGGGAATGAGCAGTTCTTC
CSVVGATTGNEQFF
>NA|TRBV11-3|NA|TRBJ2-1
TGTGCCAGCAGCTTAGGGTTGTACAATGAGCAGTTCTTC
CASSLGLYNEQFF
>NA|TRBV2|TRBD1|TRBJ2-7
TGTGCCAGCAGTGGGGATGTAGGGACAGGGGGATACGAGCAGTACTTC
CASSGDVGTGGYEQYF
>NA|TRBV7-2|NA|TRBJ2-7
TGTGCCAGCAGCGCCCGGACAGCATCACTCTCCTACGAGCAGTACTTC
CASSARTASLSYEQYF
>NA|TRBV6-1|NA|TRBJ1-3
TGTGCCAGCAGTGAAGCTACAGGGAGGGCTGGAAACACCATATATTTT
CASSEATGRAGNTIYF
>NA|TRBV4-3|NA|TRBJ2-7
TGCGCCAGCAGCCAAGAAGCATACGGGGGCAGCGACGAGCAGTACTTC
CASSQEAYGGSDEQYF
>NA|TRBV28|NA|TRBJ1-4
TGTGCCAGCAGTTCTGCAATCCGATTGGGTGAAAAACTGTTTTTT
CASSSAIRLGEKLFF
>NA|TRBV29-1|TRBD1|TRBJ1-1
TGCAGCGTTGGTCCGACAGGGACGAATGAAGCTTTCTTT
CSVGPTGTNEAFF
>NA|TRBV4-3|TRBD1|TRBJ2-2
TGCGCCAGCAGCCAAGCTAGGACAGGGGATGTAGACACCGGGGAGCTGTTTTTT
CASSQARTGDVDTGELFF
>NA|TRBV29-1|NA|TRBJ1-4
TGCAGCGCCGAAAGCGGGTGGGGGCTGTTTTTT
CSAESGWGLFF
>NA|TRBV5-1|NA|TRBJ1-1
TGCGCCAGCAGCTTGGCCAGGGGACGGCCTGAAGCTTTCTTT
CASSLARGRPEAFF
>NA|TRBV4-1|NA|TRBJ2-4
TGCGCCAGCAGCCAAGATCCCTCTATAGTAGCCAAAAACATTCAGTACTTC
CASSQDPSIVAKNIQYF
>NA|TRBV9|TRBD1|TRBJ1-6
TGTGCCAGCGAGGAAGGACAGGGAAATTCACCCCTCCACTTT
CASEEGQGNSPLHF
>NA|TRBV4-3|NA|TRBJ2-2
TGCGCCAGCAGCCTGGAAGGGGGAAGCACCGGGGAGCTGTTTTTT
CASSLEGGSTGELFF
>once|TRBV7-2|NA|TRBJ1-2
TGTGCCAGCAGCTTATTCGAGGGCGATGGCTACACCTTC
CASSLFEGDGYTF
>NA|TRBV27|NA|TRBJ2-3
TGTGCCAGCAGTTCCGAACCGGGACGAATCACAGATACGCAGTATTTT
CASSSEPGRITDTQYF
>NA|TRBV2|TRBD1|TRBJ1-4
TGTGCCAGCAAGCTCCCCGGGACAGGGAATGAAAAACTGTTTTTT
CASKLPGTGNEKLFF
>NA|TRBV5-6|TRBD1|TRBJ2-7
TGTGCCAGCAGAGCTGGGACAGGAATTCACGAGCAGTACTTC
CASRAGTGIHEQYF
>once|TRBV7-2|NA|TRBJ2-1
TGTGCCAGCAGCTTTCGTGAGGGGTATATTGCCGCGTACAATGAGCAGTTCTTC
CASSFREGYIAAYNEQFF
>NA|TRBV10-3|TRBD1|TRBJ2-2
TGTGCCATCAGTGAGTCGATACAGGGGGCGAACACCGGGGAGCTGTTTTTT
CAISESIQGANTGELFF
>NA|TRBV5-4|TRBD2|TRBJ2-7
TGTGCCAGCAGCGAAGGGACTAGCGGATACGAGCAGTACTTC
CASSEGTSGYEQYF
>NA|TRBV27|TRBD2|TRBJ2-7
TGTGCCAGCAGTTCGGTGGGGGTAGCGGGGGTGGGCGACGAGCAGTACTTC
CASSSVGVAGVGDEQYF
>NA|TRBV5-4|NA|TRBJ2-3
TGTGCCAGCAGCTTGAGTGGGGGGCACATAACTAGCACAGATACGCAGTATTTT
CASSLSGGHITSTDTQYF
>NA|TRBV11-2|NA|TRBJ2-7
TGTGCCAGCAGCTTAGGAAGTTCGGACTGGAGCTCCTACGAGCAGTACTTC
CASSLGSSDWSSYEQYF
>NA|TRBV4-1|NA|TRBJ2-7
TGCGCCAGCAGCCAAGAGCAGGGAGCCACCTACGAGCAGTACTTC
CASSQEQGATYEQYF
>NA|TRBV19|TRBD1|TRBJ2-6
TGTGCCAGTAGTAAAACAGGGGGCGTCATCTCTGGGGCCAACGTCCTGACTTTC
CASSKTGGVISGANVLTF
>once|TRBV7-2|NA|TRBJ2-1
TGTGCCAGCAGCTTAGAACAGGAGACCTACAATGAGCAGTTCTTC
CASSLEQETYNEQFF
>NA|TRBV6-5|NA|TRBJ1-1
TGTGCCAGCAGTTACTCTGAGGGAGGGTTGGACACTGAAGCTTTCTTT
CASSYSEGGLDTEAFF
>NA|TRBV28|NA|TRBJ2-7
TGTGCCAGCAGTTTAATGAGTTCCTACGAGCAGTACTTC
CASSLMSSYEQYF
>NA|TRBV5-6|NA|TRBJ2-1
TGTGCCAGCCGCCCCGGGGAACACCTATACAATGAGCAGTTCTTC
CASRPGEHLYNEQFF
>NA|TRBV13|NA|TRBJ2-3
TGTGCCAGCAGCCCCCCTCCTTTAGCGGAACTTAGCACAGATACGCAGTATTTT
CASSPPPLAELSTDTQYF
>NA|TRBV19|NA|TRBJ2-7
TGTGCCAGTAGTCCGGGACTGTCCTACGAGCAGTACTTC
CASSPGLSYEQYF
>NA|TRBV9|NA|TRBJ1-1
TGTGCCAGCAGCGGACCGGGGACGAACACTGAAGCTTTCTTT
CASSGPGTNTEAFF
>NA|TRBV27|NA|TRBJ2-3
TGTGCCAGCAGGCCAGGGTCTCCAGATACGCAGTATTTT
CASRPGSPDTQYF
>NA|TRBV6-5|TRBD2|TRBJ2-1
TGTGCCAGCAGTCTAGCGGGGGGGCCCTACAATGAGCAGTTCTTC
CASSLAGGPYNEQFF
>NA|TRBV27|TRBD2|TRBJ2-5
TGTGCCAGCAGTTTAACTTGGGGGGGAGAGACCCAGTACTTC
CASSLTWGGETQYF
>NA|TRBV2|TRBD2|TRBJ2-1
TGTGCCAGCAACAGCGCGGGGGACTCCTACAATGAGCAGTTCTTC
CASNSAGDSYNEQFF
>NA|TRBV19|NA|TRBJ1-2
TGTGCCAGTAGTATAGATCCGAGGGCGGAAGGCTATGGCTACACCTTC
CASSIDPRAEGYGYTF
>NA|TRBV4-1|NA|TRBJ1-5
TGCGCCAGCAGCCAAGACAGGGGCTATCAGCCCCAGCATTTT
CASSQDRGYQPQHF
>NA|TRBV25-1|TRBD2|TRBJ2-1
TGTGCCAGCAACCCGGGACTATCCTACAATGAGCAGTTCTTC
CASNPGLSYNEQFF
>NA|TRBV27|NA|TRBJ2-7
TGTGCCAGCAGCCAGACTGCCTCCTACGAGCAGTACTTC
CASSQTASYEQYF
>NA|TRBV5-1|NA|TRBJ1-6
TGCGCCAGCAGCTTGGACGGGGTTGGTTCACCCCTCCACTTT
CASSLDGVGSPLHF
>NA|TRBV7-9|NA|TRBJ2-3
TGTGCCAGCAGCCCCGCACTAGCAGACACAGATACGCAGTATTTT
CASSPALADTDTQYF
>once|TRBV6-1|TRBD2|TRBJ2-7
TGTGCCACCACTCAACTAGCGGAAACCTACGAGCAGTACTTC
CATTQLAETYEQYF